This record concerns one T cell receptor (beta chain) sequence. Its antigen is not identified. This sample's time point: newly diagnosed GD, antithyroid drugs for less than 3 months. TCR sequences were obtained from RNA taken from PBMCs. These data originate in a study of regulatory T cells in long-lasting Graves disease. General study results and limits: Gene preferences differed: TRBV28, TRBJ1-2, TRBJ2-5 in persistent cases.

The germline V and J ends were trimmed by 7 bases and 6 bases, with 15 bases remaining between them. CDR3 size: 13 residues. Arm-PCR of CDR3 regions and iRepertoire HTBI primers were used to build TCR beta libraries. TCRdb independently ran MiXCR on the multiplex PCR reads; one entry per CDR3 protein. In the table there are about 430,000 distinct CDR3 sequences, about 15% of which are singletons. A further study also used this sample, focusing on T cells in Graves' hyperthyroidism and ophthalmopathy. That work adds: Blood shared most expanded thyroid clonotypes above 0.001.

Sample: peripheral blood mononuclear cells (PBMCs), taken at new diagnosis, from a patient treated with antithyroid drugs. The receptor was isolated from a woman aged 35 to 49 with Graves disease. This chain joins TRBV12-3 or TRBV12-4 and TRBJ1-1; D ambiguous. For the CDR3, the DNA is TGTGCCAGCACCCTCCATGTTGCTGCTGAAGCTTTCTTT. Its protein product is CASTLHVAAEAFF.